The clone carrying this T cell receptor beta chain was found once. Its antigen is undetermined. This specimen belongs to a study of cytomegalovirus exposure and HLA in healthy donors. Notes on the study in general: As was reported, the HLA-A and HLA-B alleles of most subjects were accurately predicted from TCR beta sequences. Likely technical artifact: a cluster of highly shared sequence variants. In a later analysis, V- and J-gene trimming of beta chains associated with a DCLRE1C missense variant, replicated independently. The listing of roughly 160 TCR beta chains classed them as cytomegalovirus-associated.

The CDR3 extends over 15 amino acids. Germline V gene data show CDR1 as SGHRS and CDR2 as YFSETQ. The V segment lost 0 bases and the J segment 2 bases; nucleotides outside the gene matches: 5. Use of 60 Vbeta and 13 Jbeta primers characterized the PCR. Sequenced by immunoSEQ multiplex PCR; TCRdb stores in-frame clones only, minus some. The sample holds about 190,000 clones, around 87% seen once. The gene calls are TRBV5-1 and TRBJ2-7, with TRBD2 identical over 7 bases. Sequenced sample: PBMCs. The TCR was taken from a man aged 25 to 45 in good health and CMV-seronegative. DNA of the CDR3: TGCGCCAGCAGCTTGGTTCTGCGGGAGCCCTACGAGCAGTACTTC. This translates into CASSLVLREPYEQYF.